A single T cell receptor beta chain is shown here with its context. This entry is derived from a study of Tregs in tolerant kidney transplant recipients. The CDR3 is 19 amino acids. The trim removed 3 bases at V and 2 bases at J, leaving 12 bases unmatched. CDR1 SGHVS and CDR2 FQNEAQ come from the germline V gene. Mixed chimerism was transient after nonmyeloablative marrow transplants from related graft donors. Profiling relied on immunoSEQ multiplex PCR, and the TCRdb table lists in-frame clones only, not all of them. Of roughly 52,000 clones listed, about 91% are singletons. V gene TRBV7-8 combines with J gene TRBJ2-3, with 12 bases identical to TRBD2. The receptor was derived from a human patient who received a combined kidney and bone marrow transplant. The graft donor may have contributed some T cells. The material sequenced was CD8+ T cells from blood (PBMCs), taken 24 months after the transplant. The CDR3 reads CASSFFHRLAGGPTDTQYF. CDR3 coding DNA: TGTGCCAGCAGCTTTTTCCACCGTCTAGCGGGGGGGCCCACAGATACGCAGTATTTT. Using reference TRBV7-8 and TRBJ2-3 for the parts outside the CDR3, the full variable domain is GAGVSQSPRYKVAKRGQDVALRCDPISGHVSLFWYQQALGQGPEFLTYFQNEAQLDKSGLPSDRFFAERPEGSVSTLKIQRTQQEDSAVYLCASSFFHRLAGGPTDTQYFGPGTRLTVL.